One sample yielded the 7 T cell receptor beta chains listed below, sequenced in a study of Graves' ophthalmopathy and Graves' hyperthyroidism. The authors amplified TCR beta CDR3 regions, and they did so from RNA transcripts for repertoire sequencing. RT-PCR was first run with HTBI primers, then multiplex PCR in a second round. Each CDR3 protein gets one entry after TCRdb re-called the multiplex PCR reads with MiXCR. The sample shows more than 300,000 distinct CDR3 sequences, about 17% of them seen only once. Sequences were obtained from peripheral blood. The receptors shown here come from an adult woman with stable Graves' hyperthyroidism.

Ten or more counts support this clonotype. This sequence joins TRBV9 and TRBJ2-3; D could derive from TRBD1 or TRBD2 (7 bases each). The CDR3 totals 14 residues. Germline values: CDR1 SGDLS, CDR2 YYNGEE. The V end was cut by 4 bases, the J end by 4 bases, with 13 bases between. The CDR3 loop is CASSQGGVADTQYF. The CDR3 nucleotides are TGTGCCAGCAGCCAGGGGGGGGTGGCAGATACGCAGTATTTT.

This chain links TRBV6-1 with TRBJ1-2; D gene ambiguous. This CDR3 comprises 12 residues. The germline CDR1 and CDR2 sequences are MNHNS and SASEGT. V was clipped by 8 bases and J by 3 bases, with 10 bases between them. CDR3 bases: TGTGCCAGCCTAAGCGGGGACTATGGCTACACCTTC. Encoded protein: CASLSGDYGYTF.

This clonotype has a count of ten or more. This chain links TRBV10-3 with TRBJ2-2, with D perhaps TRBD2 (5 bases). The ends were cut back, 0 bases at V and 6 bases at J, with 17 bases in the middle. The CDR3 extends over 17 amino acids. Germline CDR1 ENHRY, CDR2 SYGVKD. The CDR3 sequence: CAISESVTSFRAGELFF. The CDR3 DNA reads TGTGCCATCAGTGAGTCAGTCACTAGTTTTCGTGCCGGGGAGCTGTTTTTT.

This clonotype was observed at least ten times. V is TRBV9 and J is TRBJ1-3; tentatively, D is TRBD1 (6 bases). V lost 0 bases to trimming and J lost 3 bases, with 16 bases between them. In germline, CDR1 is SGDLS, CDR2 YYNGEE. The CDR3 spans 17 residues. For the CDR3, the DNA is TGTGCCAGCAGCGTAGGCAATCTCGGGACAAGTGGAAACACCATATATTTT. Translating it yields CASSVGNLGTSGNTIYF.

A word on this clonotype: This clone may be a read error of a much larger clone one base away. CDR3 sequence: CATRSGSGAEQYF. The CDR3 region has the DNA TGTGCCACCAGGTCCGGGTCGGGTGCCGAGCAGTACTTC. The gene calls are TRBV24-1 and TRBJ2-7; no clear D. The CDR3 consists of 13 residues. V was cut by 7 bases and J by 6 bases, with 15 bases left in between. Germline lookup yields CDR1 KGHDR and CDR2 SFDVKD.

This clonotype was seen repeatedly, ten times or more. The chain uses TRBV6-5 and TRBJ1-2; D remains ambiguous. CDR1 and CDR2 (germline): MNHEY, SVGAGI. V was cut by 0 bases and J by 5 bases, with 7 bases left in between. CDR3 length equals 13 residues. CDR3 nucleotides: TGTGCCAGCAGTTACTCCGGGCCGTATGGCTACACCTTC. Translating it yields CASSYSGPYGYTF.

CDR3 coding DNA: TGTGCCAGCTCACCAAGCCAGTTCAACTATGGCTACACCTTC. Translated: CASSPSQFNYGYTF. The genes are TRBV18 and TRBJ1-2; D remains ambiguous. This CDR3 has 14 residues. CDR1 and CDR2 (germline): KGHSH, LQKENI. The ends were cut back, 2 bases at V and 2 bases at J, with 9 bases in the middle.